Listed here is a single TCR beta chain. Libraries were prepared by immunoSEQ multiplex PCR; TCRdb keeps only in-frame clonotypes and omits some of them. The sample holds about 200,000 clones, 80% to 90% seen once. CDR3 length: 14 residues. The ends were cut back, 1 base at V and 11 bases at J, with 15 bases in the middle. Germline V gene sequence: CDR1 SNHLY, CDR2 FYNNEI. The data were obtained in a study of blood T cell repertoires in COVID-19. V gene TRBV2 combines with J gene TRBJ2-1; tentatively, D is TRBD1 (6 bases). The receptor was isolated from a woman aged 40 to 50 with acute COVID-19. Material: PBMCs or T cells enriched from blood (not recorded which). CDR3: CASSEGTVTPKQFF. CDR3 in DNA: TGTGCCAGCAGTGAAGGGACAGTGACCCCAAAGCAGTTCTTC.